Included here is one T cell receptor beta chain sequence, with context. The antigen is not known. Researchers ran the PCR with 60 Vbeta and 13 Jbeta primers. Produced via immunoSEQ multiplex PCR; TCRdb's table is partial and in-frame only. The sample comprises some 180,000 clones, around four fifths of which are singletons, and roughly 3.6% rests with the top ten. This sample was taken from a study of cytomegalovirus exposure and HLA in healthy donors. General study results and limits: In a later analysis, productive TCRs from donors in an Asian-associated ancestry cluster reportedly carried fewer N-insertions than the cohort mean.

There are 15 residues in the CDR3. V trimming: 0 bases; J trimming: 5 bases; junction bases outside the gene matches: 6. Germline loops: CDR1 SEHNR, CDR2 FQNEAQ (reference sequence). The donors (healthy individuals) were bone marrow donors. This rearrangement joins TRBV7-9 to TRBJ2-7; 8 nucleotides line up with TRBD1. Sequencing was carried out using PBMCs. The receptor was isolated from a woman aged 60-75 years in good health and CMV-seropositive. The DNA for the CDR3 is TGTGCCAGCAGCTTAGCGCAGGGGGCATTGAACGAGCAGTACTTC. Amino acid sequence: CASSLAQGALNEQYF.